These 18 T cell receptor beta chains were sequenced from one sample in a study of Ad26.COV2.S vaccination and SARS-CoV-2 variants. The treatment is: roughly 18 received Ad26.COV2.S at low or high dose, single or two shots; several received placebo; per-sample allocation not given. Material that was analyzed had been drawn on day 63 after the first vaccine or placebo injection. Method: immunoSEQ multiplex PCR; TCRdb's copy keeps in-frame clones and lacks some. Seen here are hundreds of thousands of clones, around 87% observed once, and the top ten hold about 3.6%. The sample in question was peripheral blood, obtained in a trial of Ad26.COV2.S vaccine versus placebo. Every receptor here comes from a person aged 18 to 65 who received the Ad26.COV2.S COVID-19 vaccine or a placebo.

The chain is built from TRBV9 and TRBJ1-4, with 7 bases identical to TRBD1. The germline gives CDR1 SGDLS, CDR2 YYNGEE. V was pared by 4 bases and J by 7 bases, with 10 bases of the junction left unmatched. This CDR3 comprises 15 residues. CDR3 amino acids: CASSPWDSPLEKLFF. The CDR3 nucleotides read TGTGCCAGCAGCCCCTGGGACAGCCCTCTTGAAAAACTGTTTTTT. Looking up the rest from reference TRBV9 and TRBJ1-4 gives the full variable domain: DSGVTQTPKHLITATGQRVTLRCSPRSGDLSVYWYQQSLDQGLQFLIQYYNGEERAKGNILERFSAQQFPDLHSELNLSSLELGDSALYFCASSPWDSPLEKLFFGSGTQLSVL.

This chain joins TRBV19 and TRBJ2-5; TRBD2 agrees at 9 bases. This CDR3 spans 14 amino acids. Germline values: CDR1 LNHDA, CDR2 SQIVND (reference sequence). V was pared by 1 base and J by 3 bases, with 0 bases of the junction left unmatched. CDR3 coding DNA: TGTGCCAGTAGTATAGGGACTAGCGAAGAGACCCAGTACTTC. The encoded protein is CASSIGTSEETQYF.

The chain carries TRBV12-3 or TRBV12-4 and TRBJ2-5; D not resolved. V lost 5 bases to trimming and J lost 3 bases, with 4 bases between them. This CDR3 region has 11 residues. This CDR3 reads CASSAEETQYF. DNA for the CDR3: TGTGCCAGCAGTGCCGAAGAGACCCAGTACTTC.

The chain employs TRBV5-4 and TRBJ2-1; 9 positions agree with TRBD2. CDR3 length: 15 amino acids. Unmatched junction bases numbered 6, after V lost 2 bases and J lost 6 bases. Germline CDR1 and CDR2: SGHNT and YYREEE (reference sequence). The DNA for the CDR3 is TGTGCCAGCAGCTTATTAGCGGGAGTAGGCAATGAGCAGTTCTTC. Residues: CASSLLAGVGNEQFF.

The chain is built from TRBV6-2 or TRBV6-3 and TRBJ2-1; 10 positions match TRBD1. The CDR3 spans 14 residues. The V gene end was trimmed by 6 bases and the J gene end by 7 bases; junction bases not matched to a gene: 6. The germline V gene has CDR1 MNHEY and CDR2 SVGEGT. The CDR3 DNA reads TGTGCCAGCAGCCGGGACAGGGGAACGAATGAGCAGTTCTTC. This codes for CASSRDRGTNEQFF.

This clone was picked up one time. The chain uses TRBV19 and TRBJ2-7; D unclear. From germline, CDR1 is LNHDA and CDR2 SQIVND (reference sequence). The CDR3 loop spans 15 amino acids. V was trimmed by 0 bases and J by 4 bases, leaving 13 bases between them. CDR3 DNA: TGTGCCAGTAGTATAGATCGGACGGAGAAATACGAGCAGTACTTC. Translating gives CASSIDRTEKYEQYF.

The chain recombines TRBV3-1 (or the pseudogene TRBV3-2) with TRBJ1-2, with 8 bases that match TRBD1. The CDR3 loop spans 13 amino acids. Germline V lookup: CDR1 LGHDT, CDR2 YNNKEL (reference sequence). J gave up 8 bases and V 4 bases, and 6 bases lay outside the gene matches. The CDR3 DNA reads as TGTGCCAGCAGCCCGGGACAGGCACACGGCTACACCTTC. Its protein product is CASSPGQAHGYTF.

The rearrangement links TRBV6-5 to TRBJ1-2, with D hard to call. The ends were cut back, 9 bases at V and 6 bases at J, with 20 bases in the middle. Germline V lookup: CDR1 MNHEY, CDR2 SVGAGI. The CDR3 sequence is 14 residues long. In nucleotides, the CDR3 is TGTGCCAGTACCGACGACCCGAATCCGGATGGCTACACCTTC. Its protein is CASTDDPNPDGYTF.

The V call is TRBV9, the J call TRBJ2-1; TRBD2 matches 8 bases. Per the germline V gene, CDR1 is SGDLS and CDR2 is YYNGEE. Losses at the gene ends were 3 bases for V and 4 bases for J; bases not matched to a gene: 9. The CDR3 is made up of 16 amino acids. The CDR3: CASSDASGYNYNEQFF. CDR3 in DNA: TGTGCCAGCAGCGATGCTAGCGGGTATAATTACAATGAGCAGTTCTTC.

The J gene is TRBJ1-2, the V gene TRBV5-1, with a weak D call TRBD1 (6 bases). Germline V CDR1 and CDR2: SGHRS, YFSETQ. CDR3 length: 15 residues. Trimming removed 4 bases at V and 6 bases at J, with 19 bases between. The CDR3 region has the DNA TGCGCCAGCAGCCTGGAAGGGGGGGGCGGCGATGGCTACACCTTC. Translation: CASSLEGGGGDGYTF.

The V call is TRBV5-4, the J call TRBJ2-7; 9 bases match TRBD1. CDR1 and CDR2 from the germline V gene are SGHNT and YYREEE (reference sequence). The CDR3 spans 14 residues. J lost 5 bases, V lost 3 bases, and 6 bases had no gene match. The CDR3 DNA follows: TGTGCCAGCAGCTCGGGACAGGGTAGAGACGAGCAGTACTTC. Translating gives CASSSGQGRDEQYF.

This clone was seen once. The chain uses TRBV20-1 and TRBJ2-7; no reliable D call. CDR3 length: 11 amino acids. V dropped 6 bases and J dropped 3 bases, with 9 bases sitting between them. CDR1 is DFQATT, CDR2 SNEGSKA, per germline (reference sequence). In DNA form, the CDR3 reads TGCAGTGCGAAACAGAACTACGAGCAGTACTTC. Protein sequence: CSAKQNYEQYF.

The chain carries TRBV12-5 and TRBJ2-7, with a tentative D call TRBD1 (5 bases). Germline V CDR1 and CDR2: LGHNT, FRNRAP. This CDR3 region has 13 residues. Trimming stripped 6 bases from V and 4 bases from J, with 13 bases between. In DNA, the CDR3 is TGTGCTAGTGGAGGACAATCTGGTTACGAGCAGTACTTC. Translation gives CASGGQSGYEQYF.

This clone was seen a handful of times. The chain has TRBV4-1 and TRBJ2-3; TRBD2 agrees at 7 bases. CDR3 length: 18 amino acids. V shed 2 bases, J shed 4 bases, and the junction held 15 bases outside the gene matches. Germline lookup yields CDR1 MGHRA and CDR2 YSYEKL. The CDR3 DNA follows: TGCGCCAGCAGCCAAAGTTCCTCACGGGGGAGGGCCGCAGATACGCAGTATTTT. Amino acids: CASSQSSSRGRAADTQYF.

The sample holds one count of this clone. The CDR3 region is CASSSVTDTQYF. The CDR3 nucleotides are TGTGCCAGCAGTTCGGTGACAGATACGCAGTATTTT. This chain links TRBV28 with TRBJ2-3; D unresolved. The V gene's germline CDR1 is MDHEN and CDR2 SYDVKM. With 4 bases removed from V and 3 bases from J, the gap between germline ends came to 5 bases. This CDR3 has 12 amino acids.

The chain joins TRBV7-2 to TRBJ2-7, with D hard to call. The V gene's germline CDR1 is SGHTA and CDR2 FQGNSA. This CDR3 spans 18 amino acids. Trimming took off 0 bases at V and 0 bases at J, with 18 bases between the two ends. The CDR3 DNA sequence: TGTGCCAGCAGCTTAGCTTTAGGGCGTTCGCCCCGCTCCTACGAGCAGTACTTC. Translated: CASSLALGRSPRSYEQYF.

Ten or more counts support this clone. The CDR3 reads CASGQGTGYTF. DNA of the CDR3: TGTGCTAGTGGTCAGGGGACGGGCTACACCTTC. The chain links TRBV12-5 to TRBJ1-2; possible D gene TRBD1, 6 bases. Trimming shortened V by 5 bases and J by 8 bases, and 9 bases separated the two germline ends. CDR1 is LGHNT and CDR2 is FRNRAP in the germline V gene. This CDR3 spans 11 amino acids.

This sequence joins TRBV4-3 and TRBJ2-3; the D is unclear. Germline V gene lookup returns CDR1 LGHNA and CDR2 YSLEER. V lost 0 bases and J lost 2, with 15 bases in between. The CDR3 is made up of 17 amino acids. The CDR3: CASSQDRPRDPTDTQYF. In DNA form, the CDR3 reads TGCGCCAGCAGCCAAGATCGTCCTAGGGATCCCACAGATACGCAGTATTTT.